The rows below give T cell receptor beta chains drawn from one sample of a study of regulatory T cells in long-lasting Graves disease. Using its own MiXCR run on the multiplex PCR reads, TCRdb lists one record per CDR3 protein. The sample carries 370,000 or so distinct CDR3 sequences, roughly 16% recorded once. These data were also reused for a study on T cells in Graves' hyperthyroidism and ophthalmopathy.

Sample: peripheral blood mononuclear cells (PBMCs), taken at new diagnosis, from a patient treated with antithyroid drugs. These receptor sequences come from a woman aged 18-29 years with Graves disease. CDR3s include the opening cysteine and the closing phenylalanine or tryptophan. D genes are given only for firm matches. The size of a clone is reported for some rows only, either as once, few or many, or as a class for expanded clones.

cdr3_aa | cdr3_nt | cdr3_length | v_call | d_call | clone_size | j_call
CASSQDLVGGGNTDTQYF | TGTGCCAGCAGCCAAGACCTCGTCGGCGGGGGGAACACAGATACGCAGTATTTT | 18 | TRBV3-1 | TRBD2 | many | TRBJ2-3
CASSLMAGEKLFF | TGTGCTAGCAGCTTAATGGCTGGGGAAAAACTGTTTTTT | 13 | TRBV7-7 | . | many | TRBJ1-4
CASSFGGIGYTF | TGTGCCAGCAGTTTCGGAGGTATTGGCTACACCTTC | 12 | TRBV12-3/TRBV12-4 | . | . | TRBJ1-2
CASSFGSGRSNEQFF | TGCGCCAGCAGTTTCGGTAGCGGGAGATCCAATGAGCAGTTCTTC | 15 | TRBV5-1 | TRBD2 | many | TRBJ2-1
CASSLEGSKNTEAFF | TGTGCCAGCAGCTTGGAAGGGTCTAAAAACACTGAAGCTTTCTTT | 15 | TRBV5-5 | . | many | TRBJ1-1
CAWSPGVSYGYTF | TGTGCCTGGAGCCCGGGAGTAAGCTATGGCTACACCTTC | 13 | TRBV30 | . | many | TRBJ1-2
CASSSLAGGQDTQYF | TGTGCCAGCAGCTCTTTAGCGGGGGGGCAAGATACGCAGTATTTT | 15 | TRBV5-6 | TRBD2 | few | TRBJ2-3
CASSNAGAGVSDTQYF | TGTGCCAGCAGCAATGCAGGGGCCGGAGTATCCGATACGCAGTATTTT | 16 | TRBV28 | . | many | TRBJ2-3
CASTNSGGYEQYF | TGTGCCAGCACCAATAGCGGGGGTTACGAGCAGTACTTC | 13 | TRBV7-9 | TRBD2 | . | TRBJ2-7
CASSLDGTVQETQYF | TGCGCCAGCAGCTTGGACGGGACCGTCCAAGAGACCCAGTACTTC | 15 | TRBV5-1 | . | many | TRBJ2-5
CSAPVPGQSTTLHF | TGCAGTGCTCCCGTCCCGGGACAGAGTACCACCCTCCACTTT | 14 | TRBV20-1 | TRBD1 | . | TRBJ1-6
CMGERGYNEQFF | TGCATGGGGGAGCGGGGCTACAATGAGCAGTTCTTC | 12 | TRBV20-1 | TRBD2 | . | TRBJ2-1
CASSLARTDTQYF | TGTGCCAGCAGTTTGGCCAGGACAGATACGCAGTATTTT | 13 | TRBV7-9 | . | many | TRBJ2-3
CASRMTGGRTEAFF | TGTGCCAGCAGGATGACAGGGGGCAGGACTGAAGCTTTCTTT | 14 | TRBV2 | TRBD1 | many | TRBJ1-1
CSARGGGDTQYF | TGCAGTGCTCGGGGGGGGGGAGATACGCAGTATTTT | 12 | TRBV20-1 | TRBD2 | many | TRBJ2-3
CSAKDGGAGYTF | TGCAGTGCCAAAGACGGGGGCGCTGGCTACACCTTC | 12 | TRBV20-1 | . | few | TRBJ1-2
CASLPSEGSYNEQFF | TGTGCCAGCTTGCCTTCTGAGGGCTCCTACAATGAGCAGTTCTTC | 15 | TRBV7-3 | . | many | TRBJ2-1
CASSYQTAHNDQFF | TGTGCCAGCTCCTACCAAACAGCCCACAATGATCAGTTCTTC | 14 | TRBV18 | . | . | TRBJ2-1
CASSSQERLAGDNEQFF | TGCGCCAGCAGCAGCCAAGAAAGGCTAGCCGGCGACAATGAGCAGTTCTTC | 17 | TRBV5-1 | . | . | TRBJ2-1
CASSLGQAQSPLHF | TGTGCCAGCAGCTTGGGGCAGGCACAGTCACCCCTCCACTTT | 14 | TRBV5-4 | . | many | TRBJ1-6
CASSQTSGRVWGDTQYF | TGTGCCAGCAGCCAAACTAGCGGGAGGGTCTGGGGAGATACGCAGTATTTT | 17 | TRBV7-9 | TRBD2 | few | TRBJ2-3
CASASGQTFPYEQYF | TGTGCCAGCGCCTCGGGACAGACTTTTCCTTACGAGCAGTACTTC | 15 | TRBV12-3/TRBV12-4 | TRBD1 | many | TRBJ2-7
CASSLGPGQGIGYTF | TGCGCCAGCAGCTTGGGCCCGGGACAGGGCATCGGCTACACCTTC | 15 | TRBV5-1 | TRBD1 | few | TRBJ1-2
CASVRALLTDTQYF | TGTGCCAGCGTCCGGGCTCTGCTCACAGATACGCAGTATTTT | 14 | TRBV28 | . | many | TRBJ2-3
CSAGKAFPPYEQYF | TGCAGTGCTGGGAAAGCCTTCCCCCCTTACGAGCAGTACTTC | 14 | TRBV20-1 | . | . | TRBJ2-7
CASRPITSGRVNEQFF | TGTGCCAGCAGGCCTATAACTAGCGGGAGGGTTAATGAGCAGTTCTTC | 16 | TRBV27 | TRBD2 | many | TRBJ2-1
CSANKDRELFF | TGCAGCGCAAACAAGGACAGGGAACTGTTTTTT | 11 | TRBV29-1 | TRBD1 | . | TRBJ1-4
CASSFETGFNSPLHF | TGTGCCAGCAGCTTTGAGACAGGCTTTAATTCACCCCTCCACTTT | 15 | TRBV11-2 | . | many | TRBJ1-6
CASSNTWTTEAFF | TGTGCCAGTAGTAACACGTGGACCACTGAAGCTTTCTTT | 13 | TRBV19 | . | few | TRBJ1-1
CASSLLAGVYNEQFF | TGTGCCAGCAGCCTCCTAGCGGGGGTGTACAATGAGCAGTTCTTC | 15 | TRBV5-1 | TRBD2 | many | TRBJ2-1
CASSLVSGVDGYTF | TGTGCCAGCAGCTTAGTCTCAGGAGTAGATGGCTACACCTTC | 14 | TRBV7-2 | . | many | TRBJ1-2
CSASSGQGPSQPQHF | TGCAGTGCTAGCTCGGGACAGGGGCCTAGTCAGCCCCAGCATTTT | 15 | TRBV20-1 | TRBD1 | . | TRBJ1-5
CAHSRGRLDEQFF | TGTGCCCACTCCAGGGGGCGCTTGGATGAGCAGTTCTTC | 13 | TRBV30 | TRBD1 | many | TRBJ2-1
CASSSREGSPLHF | TGTGCCAGCAGTTCAAGAGAGGGTTCACCCCTCCACTTT | 13 | TRBV12-3/TRBV12-4 | . | many | TRBJ1-6
CASSFSGVSSYEQYF | TGTGCCAGCAGCTTTAGCGGGGTGAGCTCCTACGAGCAGTACTTC | 15 | TRBV7-9 | TRBD2 | many | TRBJ2-7
CASSLDRGLAEQFF | TGCGCCAGCAGCTTGGATCGGGGCCTAGCTGAGCAGTTCTTC | 14 | TRBV5-1 | . | many | TRBJ2-1
CASARGGEETQYF | TGTGCCAGCGCCCGGGGCGGGGAAGAGACCCAGTACTTC | 13 | TRBV7-3 | . | many | TRBJ2-5